This T cell receptor beta chain was retrieved from a study of regulatory T cells in long-lasting Graves disease. Germline V gene lookup returns CDR1 SGHRS and CDR2 YFSETQ. V lost 6 bases and J lost 4, with 10 bases in between. This CDR3 is built from 13 residues. Construction of TCR beta libraries relied on iRepertoire HTBI primers and on Arm-PCR targeting CDR3 regions. TCRdb re-derived calls from the multiplex PCR reads in MiXCR, one entry per CDR3 protein. The table shows 350,000 to 450,000 distinct CDR3 sequences, with roughly 15% occurring only once. This clonotype was found many times. Time point described: newly diagnosed GD, antithyroid drugs for less than 3 months. RNA extracted from PBMCs served as the sequencing template. These same records also appear under a second study, on T cells in Graves' hyperthyroidism and ophthalmopathy.

The sequence derives from a woman in her thirties or forties with Graves disease. V gene TRBV5-1 combines with J gene TRBJ2-2; tentative D call: TRBD1 (6 bases). This specimen consisted of peripheral blood mononuclear cells (PBMCs), obtained at new diagnosis, from a patient treated with antithyroid drugs. CDR3 in DNA: TGCGCCAGCACCACAGGGAGCACCGGGGAGCTGTTTTTT. Its translation: CASTTGSTGELFF.